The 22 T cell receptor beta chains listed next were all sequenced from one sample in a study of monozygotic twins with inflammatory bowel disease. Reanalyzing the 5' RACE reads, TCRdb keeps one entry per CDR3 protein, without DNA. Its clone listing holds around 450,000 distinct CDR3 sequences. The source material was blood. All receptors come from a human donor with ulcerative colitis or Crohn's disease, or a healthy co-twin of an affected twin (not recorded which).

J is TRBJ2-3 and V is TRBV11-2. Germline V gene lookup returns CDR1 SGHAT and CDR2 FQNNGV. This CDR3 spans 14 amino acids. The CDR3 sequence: CASSLDLNTDTQYF.

CDR3 region: CASSQVGTGDSPLHF. This chain links TRBV4-2 with TRBJ1-6; TCRdb lists TRBD1, though no DNA is available to test this call. CDR1 and CDR2 from the germline V gene are LGHNA and YNFKEQ. This CDR3 region has 15 residues.

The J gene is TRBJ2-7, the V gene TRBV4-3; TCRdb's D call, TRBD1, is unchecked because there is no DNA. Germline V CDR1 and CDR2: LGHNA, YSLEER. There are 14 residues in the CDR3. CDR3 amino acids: CASSQAQGAYEQYF.

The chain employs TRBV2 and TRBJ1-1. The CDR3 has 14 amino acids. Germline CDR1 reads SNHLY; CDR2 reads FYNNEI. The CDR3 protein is CASSAVQTNTEAFF.

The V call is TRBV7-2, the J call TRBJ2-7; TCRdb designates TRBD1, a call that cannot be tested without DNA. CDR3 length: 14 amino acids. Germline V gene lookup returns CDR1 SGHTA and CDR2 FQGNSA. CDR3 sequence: CASSYSYGGYEQYF.

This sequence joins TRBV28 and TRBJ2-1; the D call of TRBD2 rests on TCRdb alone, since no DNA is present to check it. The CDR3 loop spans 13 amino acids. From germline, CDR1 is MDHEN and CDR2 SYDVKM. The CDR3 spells CASRSSGTAAWIF.

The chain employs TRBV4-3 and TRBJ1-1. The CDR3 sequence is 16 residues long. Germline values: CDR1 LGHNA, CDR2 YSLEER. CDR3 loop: CASSQEGALGKTEAFF.

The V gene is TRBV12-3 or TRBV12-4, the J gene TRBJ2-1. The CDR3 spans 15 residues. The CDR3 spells CASSRLSVGKNEQFF.

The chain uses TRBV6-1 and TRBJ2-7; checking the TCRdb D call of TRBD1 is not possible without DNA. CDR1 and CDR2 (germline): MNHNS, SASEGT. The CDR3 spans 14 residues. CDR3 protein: CASSVYPGTTEQYF.

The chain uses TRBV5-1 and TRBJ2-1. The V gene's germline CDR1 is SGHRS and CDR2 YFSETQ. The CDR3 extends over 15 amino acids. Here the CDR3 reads CASSLEFSSYNEQFF.

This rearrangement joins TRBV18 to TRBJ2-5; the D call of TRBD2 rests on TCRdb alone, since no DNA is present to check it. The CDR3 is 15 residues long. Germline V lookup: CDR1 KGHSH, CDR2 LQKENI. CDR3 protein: CASSPGSGRSETQYF.

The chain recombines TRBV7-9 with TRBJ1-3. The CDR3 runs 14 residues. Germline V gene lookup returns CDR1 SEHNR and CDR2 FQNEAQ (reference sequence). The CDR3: CASSFSLLGNTIYF.

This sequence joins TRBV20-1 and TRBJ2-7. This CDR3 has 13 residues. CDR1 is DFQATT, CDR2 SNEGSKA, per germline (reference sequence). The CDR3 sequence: CSASNLAPYEQYF.

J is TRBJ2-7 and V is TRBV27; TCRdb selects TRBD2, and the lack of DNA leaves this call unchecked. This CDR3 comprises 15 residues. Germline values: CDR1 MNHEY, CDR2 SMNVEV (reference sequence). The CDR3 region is CASSPRGSGTNEQYF.

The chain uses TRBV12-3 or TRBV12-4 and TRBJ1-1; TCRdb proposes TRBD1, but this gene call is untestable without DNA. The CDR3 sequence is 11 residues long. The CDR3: CASSLGGWAFF.

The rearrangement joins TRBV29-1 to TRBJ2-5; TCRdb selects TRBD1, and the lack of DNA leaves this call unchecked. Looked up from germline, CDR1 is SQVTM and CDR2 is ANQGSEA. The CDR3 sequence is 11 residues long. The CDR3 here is CSVGGEETQYF.

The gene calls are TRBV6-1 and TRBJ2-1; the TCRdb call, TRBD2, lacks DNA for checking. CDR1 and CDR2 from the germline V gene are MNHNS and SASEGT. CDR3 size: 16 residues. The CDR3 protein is CASNQRGGRSYNEQFF.

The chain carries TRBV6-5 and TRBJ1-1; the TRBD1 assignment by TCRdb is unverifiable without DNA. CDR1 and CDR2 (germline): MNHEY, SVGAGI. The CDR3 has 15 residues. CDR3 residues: CASSYFPTGNTEAFF.

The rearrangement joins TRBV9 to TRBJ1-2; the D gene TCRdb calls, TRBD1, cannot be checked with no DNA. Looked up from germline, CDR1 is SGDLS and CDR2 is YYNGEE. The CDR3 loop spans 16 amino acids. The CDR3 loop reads CASSFRDRGLPGGYTF.

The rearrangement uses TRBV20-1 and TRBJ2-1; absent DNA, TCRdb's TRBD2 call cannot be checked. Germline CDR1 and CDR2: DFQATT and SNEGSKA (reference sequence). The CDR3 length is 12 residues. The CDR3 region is CSAPGPSEKQFF.

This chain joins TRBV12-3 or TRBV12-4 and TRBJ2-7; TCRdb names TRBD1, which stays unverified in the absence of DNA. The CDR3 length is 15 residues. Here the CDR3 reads CASSGPGQGNYEQYF.

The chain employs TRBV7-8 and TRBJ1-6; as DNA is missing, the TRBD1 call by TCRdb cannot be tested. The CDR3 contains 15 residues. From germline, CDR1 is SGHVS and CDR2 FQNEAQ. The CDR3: CASSLDAGGNSPLHF. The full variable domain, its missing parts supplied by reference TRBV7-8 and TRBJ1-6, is GAGVSQSPRYKVAKRGQDVALRCDPISGHVSLFWYQQALGQGPEFLTYFQNEAQLDKSGLPSDRFFAERPEGSVSTLKIQRTQQEDSAVYLCASSLDAGGNSPLHFGNGTRLTVT.